This T cell receptor beta chain originates from a study of shared clonotypes between healthy human individuals. The CDR3 runs 14 residues. Germline lookup yields CDR1 SQVTM and CDR2 ANQGSEA. Trimming stripped 5 bases from V and 2 bases from J, with 16 bases between. Method: immunoSEQ multiplex PCR; TCRdb's copy keeps in-frame clones and lacks some. The table lists more than 1 million clones, about 80% of them singletons. The V call is TRBV29-1, the J call TRBJ2-7; D may be TRBD2 (6 bases). The sample comprised memory CD4+ T cells from PBMCs. Specified subset: CD45RA-negative fraction. The origin of this receptor is a man aged 18-30 years in good health. Some clones in this sample may be carry-over from other donors' samples. This CDR3 is CSVTMARGTYEQYF. The CDR3 DNA sequence: TGCAGCGTTACAATGGCCCGGGGGACCTACGAGCAGTACTTC.